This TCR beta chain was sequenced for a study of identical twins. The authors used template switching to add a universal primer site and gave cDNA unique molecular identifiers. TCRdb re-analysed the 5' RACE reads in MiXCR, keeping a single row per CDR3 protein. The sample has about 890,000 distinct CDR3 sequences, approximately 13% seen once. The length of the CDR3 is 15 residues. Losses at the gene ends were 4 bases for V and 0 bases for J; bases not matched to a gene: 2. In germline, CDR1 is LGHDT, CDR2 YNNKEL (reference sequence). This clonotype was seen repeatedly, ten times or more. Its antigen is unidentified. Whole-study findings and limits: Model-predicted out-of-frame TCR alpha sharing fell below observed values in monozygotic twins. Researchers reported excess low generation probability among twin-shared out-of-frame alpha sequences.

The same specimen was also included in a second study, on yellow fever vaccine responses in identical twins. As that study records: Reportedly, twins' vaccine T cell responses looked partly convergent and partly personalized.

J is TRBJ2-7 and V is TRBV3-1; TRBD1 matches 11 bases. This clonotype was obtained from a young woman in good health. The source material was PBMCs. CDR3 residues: CASSPGQGGSYEQYF. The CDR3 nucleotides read TGTGCCAGCAGCCCGGGACAGGGGGGCTCCTACGAGCAGTACTTC.